Presented here are 22 T cell receptor beta chains from one specimen sequenced in a study of T cell responses to AZD1222 COVID-19 vaccine. Using immunoSEQ multiplex PCR, the repertoire was profiled, and TCRdb retains in-frame clones only, with some absent. The table lists roughly 140,000 clones, roughly 90% of them singletons, with roughly 2% in the top ten. The sample consisted of peripheral blood, taken 28 days after the second AZD1222 dose. The receptors stem from an adult who received the AZD1222 COVID-19 vaccine.

The chain recombines TRBV9 with TRBJ2-1; perhaps D is TRBD1 or TRBD2 (6 bases each). This CDR3 is built from 19 residues. The germline CDR1 and CDR2 sequences are SGDLS and YYNGEE. The V end lost 4 bases, the J end lost 6 bases, and 29 bases lay between the germline ends. The CDR3 spells CASSPEQGLAVGRRNEQFF. Here the CDR3 DNA reads TGTGCCAGCAGCCCAGAACAGGGACTGGCGGTGGGGAGGCGCAATGAGCAGTTCTTC.

The chain recombines TRBV2 with TRBJ2-3; a possible D gene is TRBD1 (7 bases). The CDR3 sequence is 14 residues long. V was shortened by 5 bases and J by 3 bases, with 12 bases between the two germline ends. Germline V CDR1 and CDR2: SNHLY, FYNNEI. In nucleotides, the CDR3 is TGTGCCAGCAGTATCAGGGGGGTTACAGATACGCAGTATTTT. Translation gives CASSIRGVTDTQYF.

The rearrangement links TRBV29-1 to TRBJ2-5; 7 bases line up with TRBD2. CDR1 is SQVTM, CDR2 ANQGSEA, per germline. J gave up 4 bases and V 5 bases, and 13 bases lay outside the gene matches. The CDR3 totals 15 residues. As DNA, the CDR3 is TGCAGCGTTTGGATGCTGGGCGGGAGCAGAGAGACCCAGTACTTC. Translated: CSVWMLGGSRETQYF.

The V and J genes are TRBV2 and TRBJ2-2; TRBD2 matches at 14 bases. Germline V lookup: CDR1 SNHLY, CDR2 FYNNEI. The CDR3 loop spans 17 amino acids. Trimming took 5 bases from V and 4 from J; bases not matched to a gene: 6. The CDR3 region is CASSKGLAGVGTGELFF. CDR3 sequence (DNA): TGTGCCAGCAGTAAGGGACTAGCGGGAGTGGGCACCGGGGAGCTGTTTTTT. The full variable domain, rest sourced from reference TRBV2 and TRBJ2-2, is EPEVTQTPSHQVTQMGQEVILRCVPISNHLYFYWYRQILGQKVEFLVSFYNNEISEKSEIFDDQFSVERPDGSNFTLKIRSTKLEDSAMYFCASSKGLAGVGTGELFFGEGSRLTVL.

CDR3 nucleotide sequence: TGTGCCAGCAGTTACTCTGCAGGGGGCTCGCGCACTGAAGCTTTCTTT. Translated, it gives CASSYSAGGSRTEAFF. This chain links TRBV6-5 with TRBJ1-1, with 8 positions matching TRBD1. J was trimmed by 4 bases and V by 0 bases; bases with no gene match: 7. The CDR3 is made up of 16 amino acids. Germline values: CDR1 MNHEY, CDR2 SVGAGI.

This chain links TRBV5-1 with TRBJ1-1; the D gene is possibly TRBD1 (5 bases). The CDR3 extends over 13 amino acids. The germline V gene encodes CDR1 SGHRS and CDR2 YFSETQ. Trimming took 7 bases from V and 1 from J, leaving 11 bases between them. The CDR3 protein is CASQGRGNTEAFF. The DNA for the CDR3 is TGCGCCAGCCAGGGTCGGGGGAACACTGAAGCTTTCTTT.

Only one count was recorded for this clone. The chain carries TRBV5-1 and TRBJ2-3, with D perhaps TRBD1 or TRBD2 (5 bases each). CDR3 length: 16 amino acids. Germline V gene sequence: CDR1 SGHRS, CDR2 YFSETQ. With 3 bases removed from V and 5 bases from J, the gap between germline ends came to 19 bases. The CDR3 loop is CASSWGTSPLVDTQYF. The DNA of the CDR3 is TGCGCCAGCAGCTGGGGGACGAGCCCTTTGGTAGATACGCAGTATTTT. The full variable domain, completed using reference TRBV5-1 and TRBJ2-3, is KAGVTQTPRYLIKTRGQQVTLSCSPISGHRSVSWYQQTPGQGLQFLFEYFSETQRNKGNFPGRFSGRQFSNSRSEMNVSTLELGDSALYLCASSWGTSPLVDTQYFGPGTRLTVL.

This chain connects TRBV27 to TRBJ2-2; D is unclear. Germline V gene lookup returns CDR1 MNHEY and CDR2 SMNVEV (reference sequence). V was trimmed by 11 bases and J by 7 bases, leaving 8 bases between them. The CDR3 has 10 amino acids. CDR3 nucleotides: TGTGCCGTAGACGGCGGGGAGCTGTTTTTT. It encodes CAVDGGELFF.

J is TRBJ1-4 and V is TRBV12-3 or TRBV12-4; 7 nucleotides line up with TRBD1. Trimming removed 6 bases from V and 7 bases from J; junction bases left unmatched: 5. The CDR3 has 13 residues. CDR3: CASRTGFAEKLFF. The CDR3 DNA reads TGTGCCAGCAGGACAGGGTTTGCTGAAAAACTGTTTTTT.

This clone has a single count. The chain links TRBV7-3 to TRBJ2-1; TRBD2 matches at 12 bases. V lost 5 bases to trimming and J lost 3 bases; unmatched junction nucleotides: 5. The CDR3 length is 16 residues. Germline V CDR1 and CDR2: SGHTA, FQGTGA. The CDR3 nucleotides are TGTGCCAGCAGCCCGAGGACTAGCGGGAACTACAATGAGCAGTTCTTC. Its protein is CASSPRTSGNYNEQFF.

This chain joins TRBV2 and TRBJ2-5, with 13 nucleotides matching TRBD2. The CDR3 has 15 residues. Losses at the gene ends were 5 bases for V and 3 bases for J; bases not matched to a gene: 3. The germline CDR1 and CDR2 sequences are SNHLY and FYNNEI. The CDR3 coding sequence is TGTGCCAGCAGTCCGGGACTAGCGGGGAAAGAGACCCAGTACTTC. Translating gives CASSPGLAGKETQYF.

This clone occurred once. The chain recombines TRBV11-1 with TRBJ1-1; the D gene is possibly TRBD1 (6 bases). V shed 5 bases and J shed 1 base, with 11 bases lying between them. Germline CDR1 and CDR2: SGHAT and FQDESV (reference sequence). CDR3 size: 14 residues. CDR3 loop: CASSPQTGNTEAFF. The CDR3 nucleotides are TGTGCCAGCAGCCCCCAGACAGGGAACACTGAAGCTTTCTTT.

CDR3 nucleotide sequence: TGTGCCAGCAGCCCAAGTGCCGGCAATTCACCCCTCCACTTT. It encodes CASSPSAGNSPLHF. V is TRBV3-1 (or the pseudogene TRBV3-2) and J is TRBJ1-6; D is uncertain. The CDR3 totals 14 residues. V lost 4 bases and J lost 7, with 11 bases in between. Germline CDR1 LGHDT, CDR2 YNNKEL (reference sequence).

The chain links TRBV9 to TRBJ2-3; 11 bases agree with TRBD2. V gave up 4 bases and J gave up 4 bases; unmatched junction bases: 8. The CDR3 runs 16 residues. Germline V gene sequence: CDR1 SGDLS, CDR2 YYNGEE. The CDR3 region is CASSLELAGVPDTQYF. The CDR3 nucleotides are TGTGCCAGCAGCCTCGAACTAGCGGGGGTGCCAGATACGCAGTATTTT.

The CDR3 loop reads CASSDMVSYEQYF. The DNA of the CDR3 is TGTGCCAGCAGTGACATGGTCTCCTACGAGCAGTACTTC. The chain employs TRBV6-4 and TRBJ2-7; D not resolved. Germline V gives CDR1 MRHNA, CDR2 SNTAGT. V was trimmed by 2 bases and J by 0 bases, leaving 5 bases between them. This CDR3 contains 13 residues.

The chain is built from TRBV9 and TRBJ2-1; 9 bases fit TRBD2. The CDR3 spans 16 residues. The ends lost 2 bases at V and 5 bases at J; junction bases unmatched: 8. Looked up from germline, CDR1 is SGDLS and CDR2 is YYNGEE. In DNA form, the CDR3 reads TGTGCCAGCAGCGTCCTTAGCGGGAGTGCGAACAATGAGCAGTTCTTC. It encodes CASSVLSGSANNEQFF.

In this sample, this clone turned up a few times. The chain combines TRBV5-1 with TRBJ2-1, with a possible D match to TRBD1 (7 bases). Looked up from germline, CDR1 is SGHRS and CDR2 is YFSETQ. The CDR3 is 19 amino acids. Deletions cut 4 bases from V and 0 bases from J, with 23 bases between. The CDR3 region is CASSPRGSKEGSSYNEQFF. DNA for the CDR3: TGCGCCAGCAGCCCCAGGGGGTCGAAGGAGGGGTCCTCCTACAATGAGCAGTTCTTC.

The J gene is TRBJ2-7, the V gene TRBV30; D unclear. Germline CDR1 and CDR2: GTSNPN and SVGIG (reference sequence). V lost 2 bases, J lost 2 bases, and 4 bases lay in between. The CDR3 is made up of 11 amino acids. The CDR3 reads CAWSRTYEQYF. The CDR3 region has the DNA TGTGCCTGGAGTCGAACCTACGAGCAGTACTTC.

CDR3 amino acids: CASSYSLVDQPQHF. CDR3 in DNA: TGTGCCAGCAGTTACTCGTTGGTGGATCAGCCCCAGCATTTT. The rearrangement joins TRBV6-6 to TRBJ1-5, with no clear D. The CDR3 covers 14 residues. Germline values: CDR1 MNHNY, CDR2 SVGAGI (reference sequence). With 0 bases removed from V and 5 bases from J, the gap between germline ends came to 8 bases.

This chain joins TRBV7-9 and TRBJ2-1; D is undetermined. The CDR3 has 14 residues. Trimming pared 5 bases from V and 3 bases from J, leaving 11 bases between. Per germline, CDR1 SEHNR and CDR2 FQNEAQ (reference sequence). The CDR3 region has the DNA TGTGCCAGCAGCGCCCCCACTCGCTACAATGAGCAGTTCTTC. Protein: CASSAPTRYNEQFF.

This clone has a single count. The V and J genes are TRBV23-1 and TRBJ1-3; D uncertain. TRBV23-1 is identified as an open reading frame with a role that is uncertain. The CDR3 is made up of 16 amino acids. The V gene lost 3 bases and the J gene lost 0 bases, with 12 bases spanning the gap. As DNA, the CDR3 is TGCGCCAGCAGTCACCAAGGACTGATCTCTGGAAACACCATATATTTT. The encoded protein is CASSHQGLISGNTIYF.

This chain joins TRBV7-9 and TRBJ2-1, with 8 bases identical to TRBD2. CDR1 is SEHNR, CDR2 FQNEAQ, per germline (reference sequence). CDR3 length equals 15 residues. The J segment lost 3 bases and the V segment lost 2 bases, leaving 3 bases of the junction unmatched. The CDR3 DNA follows: TGTGCCAGCAGCTTAAAAGCGGGAGACTACAATGAGCAGTTCTTC. This sequence encodes CASSLKAGDYNEQFF.